This is a list of T cell receptor beta chains from one sample in a study of CD8+CD57+ T cells in acquired aplastic anemia. TCRdb ran MiXCR on the reads and lists one entry per CDR3 protein. The repertoire holds 180,000 or so distinct CDR3 sequences, with over 40% as singletons. The sample taken for sequencing was sorted CD4+, CD8+, or CD8+CD57+ T cells (not recorded which) from PBMCs. The source is a human donor with aplastic anemia. CDR3s include the opening cysteine and the closing phenylalanine or tryptophan. A D gene is named only where the DNA matches it firmly. The size of a clone is reported for some rows only, either as once, few or many, or as a class for expanded clones.

D gene	V gene	clone size	J gene	CDR3 protein	CDR3 DNA
-	TRBV7-2	once	TRBJ1-6	CASSLGRQNNSPLHF	TGTGCCAGCAGCTTAGGACGTCAAAATAATTCACCCCTCCACTTT
-	TRBV29-1	-	TRBJ2-7	CSVVSPQVWGDEQYF	TGCAGCGTTGTGTCCCCTCAGGTGTGGGGGGACGAGCAGTACTTC
-	TRBV6-5	many	TRBJ2-1	CASSYASLAGFF	TGTGCCAGCAGTTACGCGTCACTGGCAGGGTTCTTC
-	TRBV28	few	TRBJ1-5	CASRSPTGSNQPQHF	TGTGCCAGCAGATCGCCAACAGGCTCCAATCAGCCCCAGCATTTT
TRBD1	TRBV7-3	many	TRBJ1-1	CASSRQGSMNTEAFF	TGTGCCAGCAGCCGACAGGGGTCGATGAACACTGAAGCTTTCTTT
-	TRBV20-1	-	TRBJ1-2	CSARDSSRGRYGYTF	TGCAGTGCTAGGGACAGTTCCCGGGGGCGATATGGCTACACCTTC
-	TRBV29-1	few	TRBJ1-2	CSVMGAGKHGYTF	TGCAGCGTTATGGGGGCGGGGAAGCATGGCTACACCTTC
-	TRBV2	-	TRBJ1-6	CASSQDIGNSPLHF	TGCGCCAGCAGCCAAGATATTGGGAATTCACCCCTCCACTTT
TRBD2	TRBV5-1	many	TRBJ2-1	CASSLGHAGAPVEQFF	TGCGCCAGCAGCTTGGGGCATGCGGGAGCCCCTGTCGAGCAGTTCTTC
-	TRBV12-3/TRBV12-4	-	TRBJ2-1	CASSDPGTFLSNGQFF	TGTGCCAGCAGTGACCCCGGGACGTTCCTCTCCAATGGGCAGTTCTTC
-	TRBV30	many	TRBJ1-1	CAWSLVAGEAFF	TGTGCCTGGTCGTTAGTAGCTGGTGAAGCTTTCTTT
-	TRBV19	-	TRBJ1-5	CASSIDRGPDQPQHF	TGTGCCAGTAGTATAGACAGGGGCCCCGATCAGCCCCAGCATTTT
-	TRBV10-3	many	TRBJ1-2	CAISGSRGNYGYTF	TGTGCCATCAGTGGCTCTCGGGGGAACTATGGCTACACCTTC
-	TRBV29-1	many	TRBJ1-5	CSVAVRDNQPQHF	TGCAGCGTTGCCGTAAGGGACAATCAGCCCCAGCATTTT
-	TRBV5-1	-	TRBJ2-7	CASTLGPEQYF	TGCGCCAGCACCTTGGGGCCCGAGCAGTACTTC
-	TRBV6-1	many	TRBJ2-2	CASTLQPANTGELFF	TGTGCCAGCACCCTTCAACCGGCGAACACCGGGGAGCTGTTTTTT
-	TRBV20-1	-	TRBJ1-5	CRSNDSNQPQHF	TGCAGGTCGAACGATAGCAATCAGCCCCAGCATTTT
-	TRBV18	-	TRBJ2-7	CASSPRQTLDEQYF	TGTGCCAGCTCACCACGTCAGACTTTAGACGAGCAGTACTTC
TRBD2	TRBV5-1	-	TRBJ2-1	CASSLVLAGGPTYNEQFF	TGCGCCAGCAGCTTGGTGCTAGCGGGGGGGCCAACTTACAATGAGCAGTTCTTC
TRBD2	TRBV7-2	many	TRBJ2-7	CASSLGTSGWNLAYEQYF	TGTGCCAGCAGCCTCGGGACTAGCGGGTGGAACCTTGCGTACGAGCAGTACTTC
-	TRBV14	-	TRBJ2-3	CASSQQPGSQGSKYF	TGTGCCAGCAGCCAACAGCCAGGGAGCCAGGGGAGTAAATATTTT
-	TRBV25-1	-	TRBJ1-2	CASSEDGFTF	TGTGCCAGCAGTGAAGATGGCTTCACCTTC
-	TRBV29-1	few	TRBJ1-5	CSVLRQPQHF	TGCAGCGTTTTACGGCAGCCCCAGCATTTT
TRBD1	TRBV12-3/TRBV12-4	-	TRBJ2-5	CASSFCPGQGETQYF	TGTGCCAGCAGTTTCTGTCCGGGACAGGGGGAGACCCAGTACTTC
TRBD1	TRBV6-1	few	TRBJ1-5	CASSEGQLFNQPQHF	TGTGCCAGCAGTGAGGGACAGTTGTTCAATCAGCCCCAGCATTTT
-	TRBV4-3	many	TRBJ1-2	CASSQGLSSYGYTF	TGCGCCAGCAGCCAAGGGCTAAGTTCCTATGGCTACACCTTC
-	TRBV19	many	TRBJ1-5	CASSIADRLRNQPQHF	TGTGCCAGTAGTATAGCCGACAGGCTCCGAAATCAGCCCCAGCATTTT
-	TRBV12-3/TRBV12-4	many	TRBJ2-5	CASSLDQETQYF	TGTGCCAGCAGTTTAGATCAAGAGACCCAGTACTTC
-	TRBV19	many	TRBJ1-1	CASKPRGREVETEAFF	TGTGCCAGTAAACCCCGGGGTAGGGAGGTTGAAACTGAAGCTTTCTTT
-	TRBV19	few	TRBJ1-5	CASSMGQYGGNQPQHF	TGTGCCAGTAGTATGGGACAATACGGCGGCAATCAGCCCCAGCATTTT
-	TRBV2	many	TRBJ2-5	CASIKSSGETQYF	TGTGCCAGCATCAAATCATCGGGAGAGACCCAGTACTTC
TRBD2	TRBV24-1	-	TRBJ2-1	CATSDALAENYNEQFF	TGTGCCACCAGTGATGCCCTAGCGGAAAACTACAATGAGCAGTTCTTC
TRBD2	TRBV2	-	TRBJ2-5	CASSGLWASGSETQYF	TGTGCCAGCAGTGGGTTATGGGCTAGCGGGAGTGAGACCCAGTACTTC
TRBD1	TRBV10-3	-	TRBJ1-4	CAIRTGAESEKLFF	TGTGCCATCAGGACAGGGGCTGAAAGTGAAAAACTGTTTTTT
-	TRBV29-1	many	TRBJ1-2	CSEAGREGHGYTF	TGCAGCGAGGCAGGACGGGAGGGCCATGGCTACACCTTC
TRBD1	TRBV27	-	TRBJ2-5	CASSRRYDRGERETQYF	TGTGCCAGCAGCCGAAGGTACGACAGGGGAGAACGGGAGACCCAGTACTTC
TRBD1	TRBV29-1	many	TRBJ1-2	CSVETAGGDYGYTF	TGCAGCGTTGAAACCGCAGGGGGAGACTATGGCTACACCTTC
-	TRBV19	many	TRBJ1-6	CATRDRNSPLHF	TGTGCCACCAGGGACCGAAATTCACCCCTCCACTTT
TRBD1	TRBV10-2	few	TRBJ1-6	CASSETGEDSPLHF	TGCGCCAGCAGTGAGACAGGGGAGGATTCACCCCTCCACTTT
-	TRBV6-1	-	TRBJ1-5	CASSEDGTTSNQPQHF	TGTGCCAGCAGTGAAGATGGGACCACAAGCAATCAGCCCCAGCATTTT
-	TRBV2	few	TRBJ1-6	CASSGKEFFNSPLHF	TGTGCCAGCAGTGGGAAAGAATTCTTTAATTCACCCCTCCACTTT
-	TRBV10-2	-	TRBJ1-2	CASSETNYGYTF	TGCGCCAGCAGTGAGACAAACTATGGCTACACCTTC
TRBD2	TRBV28	-	TRBJ2-5	CASSFRLAGGGNPQETQYF	TGTGCCAGCAGTTTTAGGCTAGCGGGAGGGGGAAACCCCCAAGAGACCCAGTACTTC
TRBD2	TRBV25-1	-	TRBJ2-5	CASRPGLAGSETQYF	TGTGCCAGCAGACCGGGACTAGCGGGATCGGAGACCCAGTACTTC
-	TRBV5-1	-	TRBJ1-2	CASSLDVTGYTF	TGCGCCAGCAGCTTGGATGTGACAGGCTACACCTTC
-	TRBV14	many	TRBJ2-5	CASSPPSDYQETQYF	TGTGCCAGCAGCCCGCCCAGCGATTACCAAGAGACCCAGTACTTC
-	TRBV7-2	-	TRBJ1-1	CASSALQGTEAFF	TGTGCCAGCAGCGCGTTACAGGGCACTGAAGCTTTCTTT
-	TRBV2	-	TRBJ2-7	CASSQGTQGNEQYF	TGTGCCAGCAGTCAAGGGACTCAGGGGAACGAGCAGTACTTC
-	TRBV5-1	many	TRBJ1-1	CASSPGLRNTEAFF	TGCGCCAGCAGCCCAGGACTAAGGAACACTGAAGCTTTCTTT
-	TRBV10-3	few	TRBJ1-2	CAISGPQGLDYGYTF	TGTGCCATCAGTGGGCCGCAGGGATTGGACTATGGCTACACCTTC
TRBD1	TRBV5-1	many	TRBJ1-1	CASSEGQGGMNTEAFF	TGCGCCAGCAGCGAGGGACAGGGTGGGATGAACACTGAAGCTTTCTTT
-	TRBV14	once	TRBJ2-3	CASSLPGDTQYF	TGTGCCAGCAGTCTTCCGGGAGATACGCAGTATTTT
TRBD2	TRBV12-3/TRBV12-4	-	TRBJ2-3	CASGILAGTQYF	TGTGCCAGCGGTATCCTAGCGGGTACGCAGTATTTT
-	TRBV5-1	many	TRBJ2-2	CASSPLLAANTGELFF	TGCGCCAGCAGCCCCTTGCTCGCAGCGAACACCGGGGAGCTGTTTTTT
-	TRBV5-1	-	TRBJ2-2	CASSHGLGTGELFF	TGCGCCAGCAGCCACGGACTGGGTACCGGGGAGCTGTTTTTT